The next 22 T cell receptor beta chains were all read from a single sample in a study of immune cell composition in non-small cell lung cancer (dated by TCRdb to about 2017). Libraries were constructed by the immunoSEQ multiplex PCR assay. What TCRdb holds here is the immuneACCESS table cut down to in-frame rearrangements. Part of the clones is not present; checked against another copy, under half of the missing clones reflect an unresolved V gene, and the others are unexplained. Counted in this sample were 14,000 to 15,000 clones; under 75% of them appeared once. The top ten clones comprise under 10% of the sample. Sequencing input: lung tumor tissue. The receptors originated from a human donor with non-small cell lung cancer.

This clone was seen a few times. The rearrangement uses TRBV5-4 and TRBJ1-2; D remains unclear. The germline V gene has CDR1 SGHNT and CDR2 YYREEE (reference sequence). The CDR3 has 16 residues. V gave up 3 bases and J gave up 0 bases, with 15 bases separating them. CDR3: CASSSNIRRANYGYTF. The DNA for the CDR3 is TGTGCCAGCAGCTCGAACATCCGGAGAGCTAACTATGGCTACACCTTC.

This clone occurred a few times. V is TRBV18 and J is TRBJ1-1; D possibly corresponds to TRBD1 (6 bases). From germline, CDR1 is KGHSH and CDR2 LQKENI. The CDR3 runs to 13 residues. V was shortened by 4 bases and J by 1 base, with 7 bases between the two germline ends. As DNA, the CDR3 is TGTGCCAGCTCACGACAGGAGAACACTGAAGCTTTCTTT. This gives the protein CASSRQENTEAFF.

The V gene is TRBV5-4, the J gene TRBJ2-5; TRBD1 agrees at 10 bases. CDR1 is SGHNT, CDR2 YYREEE, per germline (reference sequence). After removal of 4 bases from V and 2 bases from J, the junction contained 5 bases not matched to a gene. The CDR3 contains 15 residues. The CDR3: CASSRRQGAQETQYF. The CDR3 bases are TGTGCCAGCAGCCGACGACAGGGGGCACAAGAGACCCAGTACTTC.

This clone is judged large (0.1 to 1%). The gene calls are TRBV7-3 and TRBJ2-2; 11 positions agree with TRBD2. The CDR3 extends over 16 amino acids. Germline V gene sequence: CDR1 SGHTA, CDR2 FQGTGA. V was pared by 5 bases and J by 0 bases, with 2 bases of the junction left unmatched. CDR3 region: CASSLLAGANTGELFF. CDR3 nucleotides: TGTGCCAGCAGCCTACTAGCGGGGGCGAACACCGGGGAGCTGTTTTTT.

The sample holds a few counts of this clone. The chain recombines TRBV9 with TRBJ1-5; D might be TRBD1 (5 bases). The CDR3 extends over 8 amino acids. Germline CDR1 SGDLS, CDR2 YYNGEE. The CDR3 is CGGGPQHF. CDR3 in DNA: TGTGGCGGGGGGCCCCAGCATTTT. The full variable domain, completed using reference TRBV9 and TRBJ1-5, is DSGVTQTPKHLITATGQRVTLRCSPRSGDLSVYWYQQSLDQGLQFLIQYYNGEERAKGNILERFSAQQFPDLHSELNLSSLELGDSALYFCGGGPQHFGDGTRLSIL.

The chain combines TRBV7-3 with TRBJ2-6; D call uncertain. V lost 7 bases and J lost 0, with 10 bases in between. CDR1 and CDR2 from the germline V gene are SGHTA and FQGTGA. The CDR3 runs to 15 residues. CDR3 sequence reads: CASTKAASGANVLTF. The CDR3 DNA reads as TGTGCCAGCACCAAGGCGGCCTCTGGGGCCAACGTCCTGACTTTC. Filled out from reference TRBV7-3 and TRBJ2-6, the complete variable domain reads GAGVSQTPSNKVTEKGKYVELRCDPISGHTALYWYRQSLGQGPEFLIYFQGTGAADDSGLPNDRFFAVRPEGSVSTLKIQRTERGDSAVYLCASTKAASGANVLTFGAGSRLTVL.

This rearrangement joins TRBV18 to TRBJ2-6, with D possibly TRBD1 on 5 matching bases. The CDR3 spans 18 residues. The germline V gene encodes CDR1 KGHSH and CDR2 LQKENI. Trimming took 2 bases from V and 2 from J, leaving 16 bases between them. The CDR3 coding sequence is TGTGCCAGCTCACCAGTCCGCCAGGGATCTGCTGGGGCCAACGTCCTGACTTTC. It yields the protein CASSPVRQGSAGANVLTF.

This clone was counted only a few times. The V and J genes are TRBV9 and TRBJ2-1; no definite D call. The CDR3 extends over 15 amino acids. Germline CDR1 is SGDLS and CDR2 is YYNGEE. V was shortened by 0 bases and J by 0 bases, with 7 bases between the two germline ends. The CDR3 nucleotides are TGTGCCAGCAGCGTAGAACAGAACTCCTACAATGAGCAGTTCTTC. It specifies CASSVEQNSYNEQFF.

V and J are TRBV6-1 and TRBJ2-3; 7 positions match TRBD2. This CDR3 comprises 14 residues. Germline V gene sequence: CDR1 MNHNS, CDR2 SASEGT. Unmatched junction bases numbered 5, after V lost 0 bases and J lost 8 bases. CDR3 sequence: CASSEAAPGGTQYF. Here the CDR3 DNA reads TGTGCCAGCAGTGAAGCGGCCCCGGGGGGTACGCAGTATTTT.

The chain uses TRBV29-1 and TRBJ1-1; D is unclear. Trimming shortened V by 4 bases and J by 1 base, and 7 bases separated the two germline ends. CDR1 SQVTM and CDR2 ANQGSEA come from the germline V gene. The CDR3 is 12 residues long. The CDR3 DNA follows: TGCAGCGTTGCCCGGGGGAACACTGAAGCTTTCTTT. Protein product: CSVARGNTEAFF.

This clone has only one observation. The chain combines TRBV27 with TRBJ1-1; D unresolved. The CDR3 totals 13 residues. Trimming removed 4 bases at V and 0 bases at J, with 6 bases between. Germline lookup yields CDR1 MNHEY and CDR2 SMNVEV (reference sequence). CDR3 bases: TGTGCCAGCAGTTCCACAATGAACACTGAAGCTTTCTTT. It encodes CASSSTMNTEAFF.

The chain recombines TRBV7-2 with TRBJ2-1; weak D call: TRBD1 (6 bases). CDR3 length: 17 amino acids. The V and J ends lost 4 bases and 0 bases respectively, with 16 bases between them. Germline V gene sequence: CDR1 SGHTA, CDR2 FQGNSA. In DNA, the CDR3 is TGTGCCAGCAGCTCATACAGGGTTGCTATCTCCTACAATGAGCAGTTCTTC. Translation: CASSSYRVAISYNEQFF.

This rearrangement joins TRBV6-4 to TRBJ2-3; maybe TRBD2 (6 bases). V gave up 6 bases and J gave up 2 bases, with 9 bases separating them. Germline CDR1 MRHNA, CDR2 SNTAGT. The CDR3 sequence is 13 residues long. The CDR3 DNA follows: TGTGCCAGCAGCGGGGGAGACACAGATACGCAGTATTTT. Its translation: CASSGGDTDTQYF.

CDR3 bases: TGTGCCAGCAGCCAAGATTTACTAGCCTACGAGCAGTACTTC. This encodes CASSQDLLAYEQYF. The rearrangement links TRBV4-2 to TRBJ2-7, with D perhaps TRBD2 (5 bases). The CDR3 extends over 14 amino acids. V shed 0 bases and J shed 2 bases, with 8 bases lying between them. Germline V gene sequence: CDR1 LGHNA, CDR2 YNFKEQ.

This clone showed up just a few times. This chain links TRBV28 with TRBJ2-3; 7 bases are shared with TRBD2. The CDR3 spans 14 residues. V lost 3 bases and J lost 1; bases outside the gene matches: 1. CDR1 and CDR2 from the germline V gene are MDHEN and SYDVKM. This chain's CDR3 is CASSFLAGTDTQYF. The CDR3 DNA sequence: TGTGCCAGCAGTTTTCTAGCGGGCACAGATACGCAGTATTTT.

V gene TRBV27 combines with J gene TRBJ2-1; 8 bases are a match to TRBD1. The germline CDR1 and CDR2 sequences are MNHEY and SMNVEV (reference sequence). This CDR3 has 13 amino acids. J lost 9 bases, V lost 3 bases, and 4 bases had no gene match. CDR3 nucleotides: TGTGCCAGCAGTTTTAGCAGGGGGCCTGAGCAGTTCTTC. Translating it yields CASSFSRGPEQFF.

This rearrangement joins TRBV30 to TRBJ2-1; 10 bases fit TRBD2. V lost 3 bases and J lost 2; bases outside the gene matches: 4. The CDR3 has 15 residues. Germline V gene data show CDR1 as GTSNPN and CDR2 as SVGIG (reference sequence). The CDR3 DNA reads TGTGCCTGGAGCCTTAGCGGGGGGCCCTACAATGAGCAGTTCTTC. This sequence encodes CAWSLSGGPYNEQFF.

The chain links TRBV2 to TRBJ1-6; D is ambiguous. Germline CDR1 is SNHLY and CDR2 is FYNNEI. V lost 3 bases, J lost 4 bases, and 7 bases lay in between. This CDR3 has 14 amino acids. CDR3 nucleotide sequence: TGTGCCAGCAGTGATTCCCAGTATAATTCACCCCTCCACTTT. Amino acids: CASSDSQYNSPLHF.

The CDR3 nucleotides read TGTGCCAGCAGCCAAGATTTGGGGGCAACCTATGGCTACACCTTC. Translation: CASSQDLGATYGYTF. V is TRBV4-2 and J is TRBJ1-2; the D gene is possibly TRBD1 (6 bases). This CDR3 is built from 15 residues. The germline V gene encodes CDR1 LGHNA and CDR2 YNFKEQ. V was cut by 0 bases and J by 4 bases, with 12 bases left in between.

This clone occurred a few times. The chain uses TRBV7-2 and TRBJ1-2; 10 positions match TRBD1. Germline V gene lookup returns CDR1 SGHTA and CDR2 FQGNSA. The CDR3 spans 13 residues. With 5 bases clipped from V and 8 bases from J, the junction kept 5 bases outside the gene matches. The CDR3 loop is CASSRGQGRGYTF. The DNA for the CDR3 is TGTGCCAGCAGCCGGGGACAGGGGCGCGGCTACACCTTC. Combining the CDR3 with reference TRBV7-2 and TRBJ1-2 gives the whole variable domain GAGVSQSPSNKVTEKGKDVELRCDPISGHTALYWYRQSLGQGLEFLIYFQGNSAPDKSGLPSDRFSAERTGGSVSTLTIQRTQQEDSAVYLCASSRGQGRGYTFGSGTRLTVV.

By sample share, this clone is medium-sized (0.01 to 0.1%). The CDR3, as DNA: TGTGCCAGCAGCTTGCAGTCTGCTCCTGAAGCTTTCTTT. Translated: CASSLQSAPEAFF. The V gene is TRBV5-4, the J gene TRBJ1-1, with D uncertain. The CDR3 extends over 13 amino acids. CDR1 SGHNT and CDR2 YYREEE come from the germline V gene (reference sequence). Trimming removed 1 base at V and 6 bases at J, with 10 bases between.

This chain uses TRBV5-1 with TRBJ1-1, with unresolved D. The CDR3 contains 14 residues. CDR1 is SGHRS, CDR2 YFSETQ, per germline. Trimming stripped 3 bases from V and 1 base from J, with 10 bases between. As DNA, the CDR3 is TGCGCCAGCAGCTCCGGACTGTCGAACACTGAAGCTTTCTTT. It translates to CASSSGLSNTEAFF.